Listed here are 29 T cell receptor beta chains from one sample, sequenced in a study of shared clonotypes between healthy human individuals. Repertoires were generated with immunoSEQ multiplex PCR, while TCRdb's copy carries only in-frame clones and drops some. The data show roughly 1,500,000 clones, 97% to 99% seen once. The sequenced material came from naive CD4+ T cells sorted from blood. Subset reported: CD45RA+ positively selected. The origin of the receptors is a man in his thirties or forties in good health.

The V gene is TRBV29-1, the J gene TRBJ2-1, with a weak D call TRBD2 (5 bases). This CDR3 spans 15 amino acids. The germline CDR1 and CDR2 sequences are SQVTM and ANQGSEA. Trimming took 6 bases from V and 3 from J, leaving 18 bases between them. The CDR3 sequence is CSVAGKLASYNEQFF. CDR3 sequence (DNA): TGCAGCGTGGCCGGAAAGCTAGCCAGCTACAATGAGCAGTTCTTC.

The rearrangement joins TRBV4-2 to TRBJ2-1; 14 bases are a match to TRBD2. Germline loops: CDR1 LGHNA, CDR2 YNFKEQ. The J segment lost 5 bases and the V segment lost 1 base, leaving 7 bases of the junction unmatched. The CDR3 sequence is 18 residues long. CDR3 region: CASSQAGTSGRSNNEQFF. The CDR3 DNA is TGTGCCAGCAGCCAAGCAGGGACTAGCGGGAGATCGAACAATGAGCAGTTCTTC.

This chain connects TRBV25-1 to TRBJ1-2, with 8 bases matching TRBD1. This CDR3 has 17 residues. CDR1 MGHDK and CDR2 SYGVNS come from the germline V gene. The junction had 12 bases not matched to a gene; V was cut back by 4 bases and J by 2 bases. The DNA of the CDR3 is TGTGCCAGCAGTGGAGCCGGGACAGGACTCTTAAACTATGGCTACACCTTC. This translates into CASSGAGTGLLNYGYTF.

The chain joins TRBV25-1 to TRBJ2-3; TRBD1 is a possible D gene (5 bases). This CDR3 comprises 14 residues. The germline V gene encodes CDR1 MGHDK and CDR2 SYGVNS. V lost 3 bases, J lost 1 base, and 8 bases lay in between. CDR3: CASSEGQGTDTQYF. CDR3 DNA: TGTGCCAGCAGTGAGGGGCAGGGCACAGATACGCAGTATTTT. Based on the CDR3 plus reference TRBV25-1 and TRBJ2-3, the full variable domain is EADIYQTPRYLVIGTGKKITLECSQTMGHDKMYWYQQDPGMELHLIHYSYGVNSTEKGDLSSESTVSRIRTEHFPLTLESARPSHTSQYLCASSEGQGTDTQYFGPGTRLTVL.

The chain links TRBV9 to TRBJ1-3, with unresolved D. Germline CDR1 and CDR2: SGDLS and YYNGEE. V was shortened by 1 base and J by 0 bases, with 8 bases between the two germline ends. CDR3 length equals 15 residues. This chain's CDR3 is CASSVTWSSGNTIYF. CDR3 nucleotide sequence: TGTGCCAGCAGCGTAACGTGGTCCTCTGGAAACACCATATATTTT.

This rearrangement joins TRBV10-2 to TRBJ2-7; TRBD2 matches at 11 bases. The V and J ends lost 3 bases and 2 bases, in that order; junction bases with no gene match: 0. Germline V gives CDR1 WSHSY, CDR2 SAAADI. This CDR3 is 14 amino acids long. In DNA, the CDR3 is TGCGCCAGCAGTGATAGCGGGAGGGCCTACGAGCAGTACTTC. Its protein product is CASSDSGRAYEQYF.

CDR3 residues: CASSRGLAGVSGYLPTDTQYF. The CDR3 DNA sequence: TGTGCCAGCAGCCGGGGACTAGCGGGAGTATCCGGCTACTTACCAACTGATACGCAGTATTTT. The genes are TRBV14 and TRBJ2-3; TRBD2 matches at 14 bases. The CDR3 runs 21 residues. With V trimmed by 4 bases and J by 6 bases, 21 bases remained unmatched. Germline V gene sequence: CDR1 SGHDN, CDR2 FVKESK.

The chain recombines TRBV2 with TRBJ1-5; 7 nucleotides agree with TRBD1. Losses at the gene ends were 4 bases for V and 0 bases for J; bases not matched to a gene: 6. Germline CDR1 and CDR2: SNHLY and FYNNEI. This CDR3 is built from 16 residues. The CDR3, as DNA: TGTGCCAGCAGTGTACGGGACAGTTATAGCAATCAGCCCCAGCATTTT. Encoded protein: CASSVRDSYSNQPQHF.

The rearrangement joins TRBV7-3 to TRBJ1-5; TRBD1 matches at 11 bases. Germline CDR1 SGHTA, CDR2 FQGTGA. V shed 4 bases and J 6 bases; nucleotides not matched to a gene: 23. This CDR3 comprises 21 residues. CDR3 amino acids: CASSSRYVPDRGPEDCQPQHF. As DNA, the CDR3 is TGTGCCAGCAGCTCCCGGTACGTTCCGGACAGGGGGCCTGAGGATTGTCAGCCCCAGCATTTT. The whole variable domain, remainder taken from reference TRBV7-3 and TRBJ1-5, is GAGVSQTPSNKVTEKGKYVELRCDPISGHTALYWYRQSLGQGPEFLIYFQGTGAADDSGLPNDRFFAVRPEGSVSTLKIQRTERGDSAVYLCASSSRYVPDRGPEDCQPQHFGDGTRLSIL.

V usage is TRBV28 and J usage is TRBJ2-4; D ambiguous. V lost 6 bases, J lost 6 bases, and 6 bases lay in between. The length of the CDR3 is 11 residues. CDR1 and CDR2 (germline): MDHEN, SYDVKM. The CDR3 DNA reads as TGTGCCAGCAGAGGGTTAAACATTCAGTACTTC. Residues: CASRGLNIQYF.

The rearrangement joins TRBV10-3 to TRBJ2-5; TRBD1 is a possible D gene (6 bases). The CDR3 is 14 residues long. Trimming cost V 6 bases and J 1 base, with 12 bases left between them. Per the germline V gene, CDR1 is ENHRY and CDR2 is SYGVKD. This chain's CDR3 is CAIRKDRSQETQYF. The DNA of the CDR3 is TGTGCCATCAGGAAAGACAGGAGCCAAGAGACCCAGTACTTC.

The chain uses TRBV6-1 and TRBJ2-1, with D possibly being TRBD2 (6 bases). This CDR3 spans 14 amino acids. Per the germline V gene, CDR1 is MNHNS and CDR2 is SASEGT. Deletions cut 8 bases from V and 2 bases from J, with 13 bases between. This CDR3 is CASVGGGAYNEQFF. DNA for the CDR3: TGTGCCAGCGTCGGCGGAGGGGCCTACAATGAGCAGTTCTTC.

The rearrangement joins TRBV28 to TRBJ1-2; D is possibly TRBD1 (5 bases). This CDR3 comprises 13 residues. Looked up from germline, CDR1 is MDHEN and CDR2 is SYDVKM. Between the trimmed V and J ends, which lost 4 bases and 4 bases, there was a span of 10 bases. The DNA of the CDR3 is TGTGCCAGCAGTTATACAGGAACCTATGGCTACACCTTC. It yields the protein CASSYTGTYGYTF.

This chain links TRBV7-8 with TRBJ1-4; D ambiguous. The germline CDR1 and CDR2 sequences are SGHVS and FQNEAQ. The CDR3 sequence is 14 residues long. Trimming shortened V by 2 bases and J by 4 bases, and 8 bases separated the two germline ends. CDR3 coding DNA: TGTGCCAGCAGCTTATTCGGGGTTAATGAAAAACTGTTTTTT. Its translation: CASSLFGVNEKLFF.

In regard to this clone: Other DNA sequences in the same sample also yield this CDR3. V usage is TRBV5-1 and J usage is TRBJ2-3; D uncertain. This CDR3 is 13 amino acids long. V lost 4 bases to trimming and J lost 2 bases, with 8 bases between them. CDR1 is SGHRS, CDR2 YFSETQ, per germline. The CDR3 DNA reads TGCGCCAGCAGCCCCGGGTCCACAGATACGCAGTATTTT. This sequence encodes CASSPGSTDTQYF. Looking up the rest from reference TRBV5-1 and TRBJ2-3 gives the full variable domain: KAGVTQTPRYLIKTRGQQVTLSCSPISGHRSVSWYQQTPGQGLQFLFEYFSETQRNKGNFPGRFSGRQFSNSRSEMNVSTLELGDSALYLCASSPGSTDTQYFGPGTRLTVL.

The chain carries TRBV2 and TRBJ2-7; 8 bases are shared with TRBD2. The V gene's germline CDR1 is SNHLY and CDR2 FYNNEI. CDR3 length: 14 amino acids. V lost 6 bases, J lost 4 bases, and 8 bases stayed unmatched. CDR3 loop: CASRPGLVGYEQYF. Written as DNA, the CDR3 is TGTGCCAGCAGGCCGGGACTAGTCGGGTACGAGCAGTACTTC.

The gene calls are TRBV6-6 and TRBJ2-7; 8 bases align to TRBD1. Germline-derived CDR1 and CDR2 are MNHNY and SVGAGI (reference sequence). The CDR3 is 14 amino acids. Germline trimming cut 3 bases from V and 5 bases from J; bases unmatched to any gene: 6. The CDR3 sequence is CASSYNGQGDEQYF. CDR3 in DNA: TGTGCCAGCAGTTATAACGGACAGGGCGACGAGCAGTACTTC.

This chain connects TRBV7-2 to TRBJ1-2, with TRBD1 matching 7 bases. Germline loops: CDR1 SGHTA, CDR2 FQGNSA. V trimming: 0 bases; J trimming: 3 bases; junction bases outside the gene matches: 10. The CDR3 runs to 17 residues. The CDR3 spells CASSLALWDSFDYGYTF. In nucleotides, the CDR3 is TGTGCCAGCAGCTTAGCTCTTTGGGACAGCTTCGACTATGGCTACACCTTC.

The chain joins TRBV16 to TRBJ2-7, with D uncertain. The CDR3 has 16 residues. V gave up 2 bases and J gave up 0 bases, with 14 bases separating them. Germline assignment: CDR1 KGHSY and CDR2 FQNENV. The CDR3 bases are TGTGCCAGCAGCCAACTTATTCTGCGGAACTCCTACGAGCAGTACTTC. Protein product: CASSQLILRNSYEQYF.

The V and J genes are TRBV6-6 and TRBJ1-5; 7 nucleotides line up with TRBD1. The ends lost 3 bases at V and 5 bases at J; junction bases unmatched: 4. The germline gives CDR1 MNHNY, CDR2 SVGAGI (reference sequence). The CDR3 loop spans 14 amino acids. CDR3 sequence: CASSYRGPYQPQHF. The DNA of the CDR3 is TGTGCCAGCAGTTATAGGGGGCCCTATCAGCCCCAGCATTTT.

The J gene is TRBJ1-1, the V gene TRBV10-2; D is unresolved. The CDR3 is 15 residues long. Per the germline V gene, CDR1 is WSHSY and CDR2 is SAAADI. V was clipped by 4 bases and J by 4 bases, with 16 bases between them. The CDR3: CASSGRDPTGTEAFF. The CDR3 DNA reads as TGCGCCAGCAGTGGTCGAGACCCAACGGGCACTGAAGCTTTCTTT.

As to this clone: The same CDR3 also results from other DNA sequences found in this sample. The chain employs TRBV15 and TRBJ2-7; D tentatively fits TRBD1 or TRBD2 (6 bases each). The V gene's germline CDR1 is LNHNV and CDR2 YYDKDF (reference sequence). The length of the CDR3 is 14 residues. The ends were cut back, 1 base at V and 4 bases at J, with 11 bases in the middle. This CDR3 is CATSRGQGGYEQYF. The CDR3 region has the DNA TGTGCCACCAGCAGAGGCCAAGGGGGGTACGAGCAGTACTTC.

This clone came up once. For the CDR3, the DNA is TGCGCCAGCAGCCAAGGGAAGGACAGGGACTACACCTTC. Translated: CASSQGKDRDYTF. This sequence joins TRBV4-1 and TRBJ1-2, with TRBD1 identical over 8 bases. Germline loops: CDR1 MGHRA, CDR2 YSYEKL. The CDR3 spans 13 residues. V shed 1 base and J 10 bases; nucleotides not matched to a gene: 5.

The rearrangement links TRBV30 to TRBJ1-1; D gene unclear. The CDR3 totals 13 residues. The germline V and J ends were trimmed by 0 bases and 4 bases, with 9 bases remaining between them. CDR1 GTSNPN and CDR2 SVGIG come from the germline V gene (reference sequence). The CDR3: CAWSVPGSTEAFF. The CDR3 nucleotides are TGTGCCTGGAGTGTTCCCGGGAGCACTGAAGCTTTCTTT.

The CDR3 coding sequence is TGCAATGGACTAGCGGGCGAGACCCAGTACTTC. This translates into CNGLAGETQYF. The chain is built from TRBV20-1 and TRBJ2-5, with 11 bases aligning to TRBD2. This CDR3 is 11 amino acids long. Germline-derived CDR1 and CDR2 are DFQATT and SNEGSKA (reference sequence).

The genes are TRBV7-9 and TRBJ2-3, with D unresolved. Between the trimmed V and J ends, which lost 6 bases and 1 base, there was a span of 8 bases. This CDR3 has 13 residues. Germline values: CDR1 SEHNR, CDR2 FQNEAQ (reference sequence). The CDR3 spells CASRRAGTDTQYF. DNA of the CDR3: TGTGCCAGCAGACGGGCGGGCACAGATACGCAGTATTTT.

This chain links TRBV10-3 with TRBJ2-5, with D possibly matching TRBD2 (5 bases). Germline loops: CDR1 ENHRY, CDR2 SYGVKD. V was shortened by 3 bases and J by 4 bases, with 9 bases between the two germline ends. CDR3 length: 13 residues. The CDR3 reads CAISEPAGETQYF. Here the CDR3 DNA reads TGTGCCATCAGTGAACCGGCGGGAGAGACCCAGTACTTC.

This clone was seen more than once but under ten times. Other DNA sequences within the sample encode an identical CDR3. The genes are TRBV18 and TRBJ2-3; D is ambiguous. Germline CDR1 and CDR2: KGHSH and LQKENI. V was cut by 0 bases and J by 3 bases, with 4 bases left in between. The CDR3 has 13 residues. CDR3 residues: CASSPPSTDTQYF. DNA of the CDR3: TGTGCCAGCTCACCACCCTCAACAGATACGCAGTATTTT.

The chain links TRBV18 to TRBJ2-3, with D possibly TRBD1 on 5 matching bases. The V and J ends lost 1 base and 2 bases respectively, with 10 bases between them. CDR3 length: 15 residues. Germline-derived CDR1 and CDR2 are KGHSH and LQKENI. The CDR3 loop reads CASSPLGAYTDTQYF. The CDR3 DNA follows: TGTGCCAGCTCACCACTTGGGGCCTACACAGATACGCAGTATTTT.